Listed here are 10 T cell receptor beta chains from one sample, sequenced in a study of cytomegalovirus exposure and HLA in healthy donors. The primer mix had 60 Vbeta and 13 Jbeta primers. Assay used: immunoSEQ multiplex PCR; TCRdb lists only in-frame clones, some missing. This sample has around 100,000 clones; about 74% occur once, and the top ten carry around 4.9%. Sequencing was done on a sample of PBMCs. Receptors were obtained from a man aged 25-45 years in good health and CMV-seropositive.

This clone was seen more than once but under ten times. The chain carries TRBV6-1 and TRBJ2-2, with TRBD1 as a possible D gene (6 bases). The V end lost 5 bases, the J end lost 6 bases, and 7 bases lay between the germline ends. CDR1 MNHNS and CDR2 SASEGT come from the germline V gene. CDR3 length: 12 amino acids. CDR3 DNA sequence: TGTGCCAGCAGTACAGGGTCCGGGGAGCTGTTTTTT. Encoded protein: CASSTGSGELFF.

A few counts support this clone. The chain carries TRBV5-1 and TRBJ1-1, with a weak D call TRBD1 (5 bases). The CDR3 totals 14 residues. V shed 6 bases and J shed 1 base, with 13 bases lying between them. Germline V lookup: CDR1 SGHRS, CDR2 YFSETQ. The CDR3 sequence is CASKRDQGNTEAFF. CDR3 coding DNA: TGCGCCAGCAAGCGGGACCAGGGGAACACTGAAGCTTTCTTT.

This clone has more than one count but fewer than ten. The chain recombines TRBV4-2 with TRBJ1-1; 7 bases are shared with TRBD1. V was pared by 2 bases and J by 1 base, with 4 bases of the junction left unmatched. The CDR3 contains 15 residues. Germline loops: CDR1 LGHNA, CDR2 YNFKEQ. CDR3 in amino acids: CASSQFTGENTEAFF. CDR3 nucleotide sequence: TGTGCCAGCAGCCAATTTACAGGGGAGAACACTGAAGCTTTCTTT.

The gene calls are TRBV4-2 and TRBJ2-3, with unresolved D. V dropped 0 bases and J dropped 7 bases, with 17 bases sitting between them. The germline gives CDR1 LGHNA, CDR2 YNFKEQ. The CDR3 extends over 16 amino acids. The CDR3, as DNA: TGTGCCAGCAGCCAAGAACGGCTAGATGAAGGAAATACGCAGTATTTT. Translation gives CASSQERLDEGNTQYF.

The rearrangement joins TRBV7-2 to TRBJ1-6, with D maybe TRBD1 (5 bases). Trimming took off 4 bases at V and 7 bases at J, with 20 bases between the two ends. This CDR3 comprises 17 residues. Germline values: CDR1 SGHTA, CDR2 FQGNSA. CDR3 nucleotide sequence: TGTGCCAGCAGCTCTTTCGTCAGGGTACGAAGGAATTCACCCCTCCACTTT. Translation: CASSSFVRVRRNSPLHF.

To note about this clone: Relative to the germline gene, one junction end is altered; a read error may explain this. Other DNA variants within this sample encode the same CDR3. The gene calls are TRBV4-1 and TRBJ1-4, with D possibly being TRBD1 (5 bases). This CDR3 spans 14 amino acids. Germline-derived CDR1 and CDR2 are MGHRA and YSYEKL. In nucleotides, the CDR3 is TGCGCCAACAGCCCCCAGGGTTATAATGAAAAACTGTTTTTT. Its protein product is CANSPQGYNEKLFF.

J is TRBJ2-5 and V is TRBV5-4; TRBD1 aligns across 7 bases. This CDR3 is built from 16 residues. Germline V lookup: CDR1 SGHNT, CDR2 YYREEE (reference sequence). Unmatched junction bases numbered 12, after V lost 2 bases and J lost 5 bases. The CDR3 region has the DNA TGTGCCAGCAGCTTACGACAGGGAAGGAGCGGCGAGACCCAGTACTTC. This gives the protein CASSLRQGRSGETQYF.

The chain has TRBV6-5 and TRBJ1-5; D might be TRBD1 (6 bases). The CDR3 covers 14 residues. CDR1 is MNHEY, CDR2 SVGAGI, per germline. Between the trimmed V and J ends, which lost 5 bases and 4 bases, there was a span of 12 bases. The chain's CDR3 is CASSPNQGNQPQHF. Here the CDR3 DNA reads TGTGCCAGCAGTCCAAATCAGGGGAATCAGCCCCAGCATTTT.

This chain uses TRBV9 with TRBJ1-3; perhaps TRBD1 as D (6 bases). From germline, CDR1 is SGDLS and CDR2 YYNGEE. The CDR3 is 15 amino acids. V dropped 3 bases and J dropped 1 base, with 11 bases sitting between them. The CDR3 region has the DNA TGTGCCAGCAGCGCTTATACAGGGTCTGGAAACACCATATATTTT. Its protein is CASSAYTGSGNTIYF.

The chain uses TRBV15 and TRBJ1-3; no definite D call. Looked up from germline, CDR1 is LNHNV and CDR2 is YYDKDF (reference sequence). The CDR3 covers 14 residues. Trimming stripped 0 bases from V and 4 bases from J, with 7 bases between. The CDR3 DNA reads as TGTGCCACCAGCAGAGATATCGAGGGAAACACCATATATTTT. Its protein is CATSRDIEGNTIYF.